This T cell receptor beta chain was sequenced in a study of T-cell reconstitution after alpha-beta-depleted transplantation in children. The authors prepared the TCRbeta library with unique molecular identifiers. TCRdb processed the PCR reads anew with MiXCR; each CDR3 protein has one entry. Here the sample spans 800,000 to 1,000,000 distinct CDR3 sequences, around 30% being singletons. This clonotype appeared a few times. The sequence derives from a boy under two years old who had a stem cell transplant for SCID, so the T cells may come from the graft donor. The sequencing used PBMCs, mostly from graft donor cells, collected 360 days after TCRalphabeta/CD19-depleted stem cell transplant.

CDR3 bases: TGTGCCATCAGTGAGGGGGGGGCGACCTACAATGAGCAGTTCTTC. Residues: CAISEGGATYNEQFF. The rearrangement joins TRBV10-3 to TRBJ2-1, with D possibly being TRBD2 (7 bases). CDR3 length: 15 amino acids. Trimming pared 2 bases from V and 2 bases from J, leaving 10 bases between. The germline V gene encodes CDR1 ENHRY and CDR2 SYGVKD.